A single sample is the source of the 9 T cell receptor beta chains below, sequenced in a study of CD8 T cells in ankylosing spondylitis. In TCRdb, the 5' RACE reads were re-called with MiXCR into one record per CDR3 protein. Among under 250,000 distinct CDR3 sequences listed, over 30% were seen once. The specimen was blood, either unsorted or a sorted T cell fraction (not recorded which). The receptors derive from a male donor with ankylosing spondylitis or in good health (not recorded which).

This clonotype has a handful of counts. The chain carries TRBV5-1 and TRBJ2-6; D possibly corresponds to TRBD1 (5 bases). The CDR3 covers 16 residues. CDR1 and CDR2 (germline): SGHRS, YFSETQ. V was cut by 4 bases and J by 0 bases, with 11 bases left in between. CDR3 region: CASSPDTYSGANVLTF. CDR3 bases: TGCGCCAGCAGCCCGGACACATACTCTGGGGCCAACGTCCTGACTTTC.

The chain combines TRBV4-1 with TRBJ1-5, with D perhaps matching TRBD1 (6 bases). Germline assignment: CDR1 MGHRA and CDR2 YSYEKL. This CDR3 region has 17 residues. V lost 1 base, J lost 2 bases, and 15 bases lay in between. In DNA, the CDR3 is TGCGCCAGCAGCCAAGGGCTGCAGGGGTCTGGCAATCAGCCCCAGCATTTT. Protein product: CASSQGLQGSGNQPQHF.

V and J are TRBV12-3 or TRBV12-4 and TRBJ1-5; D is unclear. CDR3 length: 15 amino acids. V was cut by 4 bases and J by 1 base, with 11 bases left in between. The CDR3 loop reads CASSSKGSSNQPQHF. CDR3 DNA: TGTGCCAGCAGTTCAAAGGGCTCAAGCAATCAGCCCCAGCATTTT.

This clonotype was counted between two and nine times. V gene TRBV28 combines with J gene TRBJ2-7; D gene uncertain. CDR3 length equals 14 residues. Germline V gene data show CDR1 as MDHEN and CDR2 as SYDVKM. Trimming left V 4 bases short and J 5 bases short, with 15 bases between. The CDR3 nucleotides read TGTGCCAGCAGTTGGGTTGGATTCCTCCACGAGCAGTACTTC. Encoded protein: CASSWVGFLHEQYF.

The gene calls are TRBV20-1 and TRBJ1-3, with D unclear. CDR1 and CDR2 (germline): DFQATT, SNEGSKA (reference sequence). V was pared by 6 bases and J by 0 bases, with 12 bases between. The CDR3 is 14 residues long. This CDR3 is CSAAGRTSGNTIYF. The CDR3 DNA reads TGCAGTGCCGCGGGCAGAACCTCTGGAAACACCATATATTTT.

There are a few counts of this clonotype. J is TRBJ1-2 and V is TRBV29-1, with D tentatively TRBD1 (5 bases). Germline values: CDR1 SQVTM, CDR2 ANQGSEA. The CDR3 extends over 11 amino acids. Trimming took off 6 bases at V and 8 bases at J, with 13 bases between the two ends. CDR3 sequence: CSVFREVGYTF. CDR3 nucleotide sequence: TGCAGCGTCTTCAGGGAGGTAGGCTACACCTTC. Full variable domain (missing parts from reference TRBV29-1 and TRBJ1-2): SAVISQKPSRDICQRGTSLTIQCQVDSQVTMMFWYRQQPGQSLTLIATANQGSEATYESGFVIDKFPISRPNLTFSTLTVSNMSPEDSSIYLCSVFREVGYTFGSGTRLTVV.

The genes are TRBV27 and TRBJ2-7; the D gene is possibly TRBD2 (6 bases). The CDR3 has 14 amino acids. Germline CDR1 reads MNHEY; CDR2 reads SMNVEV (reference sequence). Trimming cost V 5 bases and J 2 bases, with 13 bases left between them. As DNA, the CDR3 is TGTGCCAGCAGTCCGGGACTGGGACCCTACGAGCAGTACTTC. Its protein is CASSPGLGPYEQYF.

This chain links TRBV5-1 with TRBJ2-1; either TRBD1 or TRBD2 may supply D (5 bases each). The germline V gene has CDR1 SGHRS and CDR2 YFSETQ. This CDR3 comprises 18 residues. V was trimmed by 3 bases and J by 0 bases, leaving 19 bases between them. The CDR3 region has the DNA TGCGCCAGCAGCTCTGCTCCTAGCCGGGGCTTCTCCTACAATGAGCAGTTCTTC. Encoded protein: CASSSAPSRGFSYNEQFF.

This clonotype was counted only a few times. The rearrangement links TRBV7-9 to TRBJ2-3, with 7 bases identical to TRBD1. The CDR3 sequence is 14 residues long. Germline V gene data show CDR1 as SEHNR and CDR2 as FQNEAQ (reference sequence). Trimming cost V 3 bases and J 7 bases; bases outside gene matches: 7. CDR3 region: CASSFLGQAYTQYF. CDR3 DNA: TGTGCCAGCAGCTTTCTCGGACAGGCCTATACGCAGTATTTT. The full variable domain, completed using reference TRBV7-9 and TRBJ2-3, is DTGVSQNPRHKITKRGQNVTFRCDPISEHNRLYWYRQTLGQGPEFLTYFQNEAQLEKSRLLSDRFSAERPKGSFSTLEIQRTEQGDSAMYLCASSFLGQAYTQYFGPGTRLTVL.